This TCR beta chain was identified in a study of OX40 agonist ivuxolimab in advanced cancers. As for the study more broadly: Ivuxolimab was an agonistic, fully human IgG2 monoclonal antibody directed against OX40 (CD134), a costimulatory receptor. Intravenous ivuxolimab was administered to patients every 2 weeks at six dose levels: 0.01, 0.1, 0.3, 1.5, 3 and 10 mg/kg. The purpose of peripheral TCRbeta sequencing was to test whether ivuxolimab changed TCR sequence diversity and led to clonal T-cell expansion. The paper describes the monotherapy dose-escalation part (N ≈ 51 patients) of the phase I trial of ivuxolimab. In the dose-escalation cohort, nearly 85% of patients were male, and the mean age was around 60 years with a range of roughly 20 to 80. Prior anti-PD-1, anti-PD-L1 or anti-CTLA-4 therapy was permitted, and less than 45% of dose-escalation patients had received checkpoint inhibitors. Partial responses occurred in three dose-escalation patients: two with cutaneous melanoma and one with hepatocellular carcinoma. Of the approximately 53 patients in dose escalation, about 20 had hepatocellular carcinoma, some 15 had melanoma, 9 had renal cell carcinoma and 9 had head and neck cancer. Here is what the overall study found, with its caveats: Low levels of normalized T-cell clonal expansion were also seen in some nonresponding patients. The antigen specificity of the peripheral T cells that underwent clonal expansion was not determined. After ivuxolimab, CD8+ T cells had more expanded clones than CD4+ T cells on average. At doses from 0.1 to 3.0 mg/kg, clonal expansion was seen in both CD4+ and CD8+ blood T cells between baseline and week 6. In the 0.1-3.0 mg/kg groups, partial responders were among the patients with the lowest normalized peripheral clonal expansion, particularly in CD8+ T cells.

This clone is a singleton in its sample. The clone's antigen remains unknown. Per-base qualities were not stored, and no clone one base away is much larger. The trial excluded patients who had a history of autoimmune disease or were on systemic immunosuppression. In every dose cohort, peripheral blood was drawn for TCR sequencing at baseline, cycle 4 day 1, and cycle 7 day 1. The samples were taken from a phase I, first-in-human, multicenter, open-label dose-escalation trial of ivuxolimab. Adults with locally advanced or metastatic head and neck squamous cell, hepatocellular, melanoma or renal cell carcinoma were enrolled in the trial. Before TCR sequencing, CD4+ and CD8+ T cells were separately sorted from peripheral blood. Genomic DNA was isolated from the sorted cells so that the TCRbeta CDR3 region could be sequenced. The immunoSEQ Assay was used to sequence the TCRbeta CDR3 regions. Drawn from immuneACCESS, this table holds only the in-frame rearrangements with V and J called that TCRdb kept. Clones are partly lost; checked studies trace under half to an unresolved V gene and leave the rest unexplained. The sample includes roughly 96,000 clones, with 70% to 85% observed a single time. Approximately 5.5% of the sample goes to the ten largest clones.

The CDR3 measures 15 amino acids from cysteine to phenylalanine. Here the CDR3 DNA is all that survives: 45 bases in frame from base 1. The germline V gene sets CDR1 to SGDLS and CDR2 to YYNGEE. The trim is 1 base for V and 4 bases for J, with a gap of 14 bases between the germline ends. This chain is built from TRBV9 and TRBJ2-5; no D segment can be confidently identified. This specimen consisted of CD4+ or CD8+ T cells sorted from blood, obtained in a trial of the OX40 agonist ivuxolimab. This TCR was recovered from an adult with an advanced solid tumor such as melanoma, head and neck, liver or kidney cancer. The CDR3 region has the sequence CASSVRPLSGETQYF. The DNA reads TGTGCCAGCAGCGTACGCCCCCTCTCGGGAGAGACCCAGTACTTC.